This T cell receptor (beta chain) derives from a study of T cell responses to AZD1222 COVID-19 vaccine. Clones were read by immunoSEQ multiplex PCR, and TCRdb kept only the in-frame ones, dropping some. The sample records 50,000 or so clones, 80% being singletons. Germline V lookup: CDR1 SGDLS, CDR2 YYNGEE. The CDR3 totals 12 residues. The germline V and J ends were trimmed by 3 bases and 6 bases, with 9 bases remaining between them. Points on this clone: What it binds is unknown.

General observations from the study: Rises in breadth and depth of Spike-specific TCRs came after two AZD1222 doses. Targets within unmutated variant regions were reportedly found for nearly half of spike-specific TCRs. Across spike, vaccine-associated CD4 TCRs were found, dominant at 160-218 and 743-854.

Second-dose schedules of about 4 or about 12 weeks were combined. The sequencing used peripheral blood, collected 28 days after the second AZD1222 dose. The TCR comes from an adult who received the AZD1222 COVID-19 vaccine. The V call is TRBV9, the J call TRBJ1-1, with D unclear. The CDR3 reads CASSAYSPEAFF. In nucleotides, the CDR3 is TGTGCCAGCAGCGCCTACAGCCCTGAAGCTTTCTTT.